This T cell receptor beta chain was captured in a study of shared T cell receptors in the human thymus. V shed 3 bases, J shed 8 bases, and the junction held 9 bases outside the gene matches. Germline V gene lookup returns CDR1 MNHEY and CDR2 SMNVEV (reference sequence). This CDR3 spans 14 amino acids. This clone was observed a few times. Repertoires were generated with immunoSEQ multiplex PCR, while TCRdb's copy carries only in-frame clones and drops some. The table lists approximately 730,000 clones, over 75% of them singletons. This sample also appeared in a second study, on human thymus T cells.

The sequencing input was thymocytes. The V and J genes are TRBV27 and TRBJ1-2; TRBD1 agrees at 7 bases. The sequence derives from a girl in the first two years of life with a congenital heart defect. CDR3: CASSFNRGGSGYTF. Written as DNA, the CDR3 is TGTGCCAGCAGTTTCAACAGGGGCGGCAGCGGCTACACCTTC.